This section outlines one T cell receptor (beta chain) sequence together with its context. Its antigen is as yet unknown. V shed 6 bases, J shed 0 bases, and the junction held 17 bases outside the gene matches. This CDR3 has 17 residues. The germline gives CDR1 DFQATT, CDR2 SNEGSKA (reference sequence). MiXCR, run by TCRdb on the reads, gives a single entry per CDR3 protein. The data show 450,000 to 550,000 distinct CDR3 sequences, with roughly 46% seen just once and about 39% held by the top ten. The sample belongs to a study of T cell repertoires in cytomegalovirus infection. As for the study in general: Peptides in the study included HLA-C-restricted and HLA-B-restricted CMV epitopes. CMV infection plus the matching HLA type was flagged by public TCR beta signatures. Study-wide results and limits: Carriage of CMV together with the relevant HLA was identifiable through cumulative public TCR beta family frequency. The ex vivo response showed dominance by HLA-C-restricted CMV-specific TCR beta clonotypes.

The V gene is TRBV20-1, the J gene TRBJ2-7, with TRBD2 matching over 7 bases. Sample: cultured PBMCs, taken from culture after CMV antigen stimulation. The receptor comes from a human donor in good health (CMV status not recorded). Some clones in this sample may be carry-over from other donors' samples. For the CDR3, the DNA is TGCAGTGCCGTAAGCTCGGTCGGGGGGTTAAGCTCCTACGAGCAGTACTTC. It codes for CSAVSSVGGLSSYEQYF.